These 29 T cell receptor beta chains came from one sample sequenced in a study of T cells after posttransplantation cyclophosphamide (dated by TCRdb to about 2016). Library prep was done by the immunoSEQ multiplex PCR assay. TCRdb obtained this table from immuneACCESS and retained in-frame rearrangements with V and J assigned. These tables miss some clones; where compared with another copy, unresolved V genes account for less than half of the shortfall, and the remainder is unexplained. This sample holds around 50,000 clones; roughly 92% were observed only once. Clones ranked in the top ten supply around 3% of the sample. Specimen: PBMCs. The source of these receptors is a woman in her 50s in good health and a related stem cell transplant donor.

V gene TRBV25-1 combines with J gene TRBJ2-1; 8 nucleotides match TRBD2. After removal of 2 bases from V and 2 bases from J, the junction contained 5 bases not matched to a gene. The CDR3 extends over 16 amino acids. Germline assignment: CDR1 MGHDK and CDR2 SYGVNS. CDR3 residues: CASSENSGTAYNEQFF. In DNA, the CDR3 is TGTGCCAGCAGTGAAAATAGCGGGACCGCCTACAATGAGCAGTTCTTC.

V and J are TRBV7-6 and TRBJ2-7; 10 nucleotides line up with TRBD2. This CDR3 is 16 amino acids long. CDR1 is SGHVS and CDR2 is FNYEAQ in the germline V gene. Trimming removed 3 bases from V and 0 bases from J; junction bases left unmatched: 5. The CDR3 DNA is TGTGCCAGCAGCTTTAATAGCGGGGGGTTCTCCTACGAGCAGTACTTC. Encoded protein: CASSFNSGGFSYEQYF. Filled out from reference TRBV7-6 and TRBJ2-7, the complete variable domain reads GAGVSQSPRYKVTKRGQDVALRCDPISGHVSLYWYRQALGQGPEFLTYFNYEAQQDKSGLPNDRFSAERPEGSISTLTIQRTEQRDSAMYRCASSFNSGGFSYEQYFGPGTRLTVT.

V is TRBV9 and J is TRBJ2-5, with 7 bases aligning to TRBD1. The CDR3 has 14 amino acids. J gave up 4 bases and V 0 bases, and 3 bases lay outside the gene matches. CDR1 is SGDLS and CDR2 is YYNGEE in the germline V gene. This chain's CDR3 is CASSVETGLETQYF. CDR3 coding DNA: TGTGCCAGCAGCGTAGAGACAGGGTTAGAGACCCAGTACTTC.

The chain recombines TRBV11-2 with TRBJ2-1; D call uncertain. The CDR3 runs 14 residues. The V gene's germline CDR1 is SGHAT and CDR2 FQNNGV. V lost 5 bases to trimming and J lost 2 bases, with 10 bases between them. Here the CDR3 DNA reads TGTGCCAGCAGCCCAGTTGACACCTACAATGAGCAGTTCTTC. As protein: CASSPVDTYNEQFF.

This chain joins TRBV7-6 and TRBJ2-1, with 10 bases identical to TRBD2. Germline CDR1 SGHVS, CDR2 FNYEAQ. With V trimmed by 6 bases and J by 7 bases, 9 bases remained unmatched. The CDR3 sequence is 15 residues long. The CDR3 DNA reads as TGTGCCAGCAGTCCCAAGACTAGCGGGTTGAATGAGCAGTTCTTC. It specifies CASSPKTSGLNEQFF.

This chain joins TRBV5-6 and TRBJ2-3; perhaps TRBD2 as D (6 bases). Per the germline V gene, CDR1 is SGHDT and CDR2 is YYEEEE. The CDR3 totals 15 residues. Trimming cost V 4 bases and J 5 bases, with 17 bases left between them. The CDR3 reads CASSPDLMRGDTQYF. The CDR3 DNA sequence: TGTGCCAGCAGCCCGGATCTAATGCGGGGAGATACGCAGTATTTT.

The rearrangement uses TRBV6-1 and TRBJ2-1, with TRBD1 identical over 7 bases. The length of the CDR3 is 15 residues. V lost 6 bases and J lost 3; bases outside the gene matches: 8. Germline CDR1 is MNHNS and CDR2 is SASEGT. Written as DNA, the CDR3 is TGTGCCAGCAGAACGGGGACAGTAGACTACAATGAGCAGTTCTTC. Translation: CASRTGTVDYNEQFF.

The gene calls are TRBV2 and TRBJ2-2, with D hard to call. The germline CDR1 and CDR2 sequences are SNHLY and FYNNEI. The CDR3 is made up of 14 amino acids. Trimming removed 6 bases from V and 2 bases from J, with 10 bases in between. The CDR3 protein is CASSLLVNTGELFF. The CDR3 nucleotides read TGTGCCAGCAGCCTCCTTGTTAACACCGGGGAGCTGTTTTTT.

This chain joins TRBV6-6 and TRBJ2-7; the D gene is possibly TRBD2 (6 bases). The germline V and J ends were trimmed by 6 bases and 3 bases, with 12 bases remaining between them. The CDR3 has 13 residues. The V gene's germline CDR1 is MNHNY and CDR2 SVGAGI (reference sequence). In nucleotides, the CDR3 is TGTGCCAGCAGATCGTCCGGGAGCTACGAGCAGTACTTC. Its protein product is CASRSSGSYEQYF.

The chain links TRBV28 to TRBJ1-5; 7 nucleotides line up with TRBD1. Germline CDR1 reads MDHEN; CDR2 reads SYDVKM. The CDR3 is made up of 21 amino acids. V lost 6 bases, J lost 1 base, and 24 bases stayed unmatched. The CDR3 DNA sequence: TGTGCCAGCAGCCCATATTCGGGGGCCGGGACAGAGTTTCCGAGCAATCAGCCCCAGCATTTT. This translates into CASSPYSGAGTEFPSNQPQHF.

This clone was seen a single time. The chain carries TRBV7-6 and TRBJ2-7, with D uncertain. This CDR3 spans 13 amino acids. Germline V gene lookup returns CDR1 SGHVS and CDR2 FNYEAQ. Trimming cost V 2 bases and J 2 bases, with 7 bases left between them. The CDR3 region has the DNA TGTGCCAGCAGCTTATCTGTTACCTACGAGCAGTACTTC. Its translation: CASSLSVTYEQYF.

CDR3 in amino acids: CASSLQLGDEQYF. The CDR3 coding sequence is TGTGCCAGCAGTTTACAATTAGGGGACGAGCAGTACTTC. The chain links TRBV28 to TRBJ2-7, with D possibly TRBD1 on 5 matching bases. The CDR3 runs to 13 residues. The V end lost 2 bases, the J end lost 5 bases, and 10 bases lay between the germline ends. Germline V gene sequence: CDR1 MDHEN, CDR2 SYDVKM.

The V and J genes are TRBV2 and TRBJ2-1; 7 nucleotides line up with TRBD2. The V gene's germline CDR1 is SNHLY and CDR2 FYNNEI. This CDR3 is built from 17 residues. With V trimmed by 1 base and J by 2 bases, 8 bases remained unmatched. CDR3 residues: CASSEEFPAGTYNEQFF. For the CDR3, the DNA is TGTGCCAGCAGTGAAGAGTTTCCAGCGGGGACCTACAATGAGCAGTTCTTC.

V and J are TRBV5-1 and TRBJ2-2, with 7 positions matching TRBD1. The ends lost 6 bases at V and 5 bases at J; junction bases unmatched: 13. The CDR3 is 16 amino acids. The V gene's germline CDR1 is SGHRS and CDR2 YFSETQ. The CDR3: CASTDRLRGTTGELFF. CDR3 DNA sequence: TGCGCCAGCACCGATCGACTCAGGGGGACGACCGGGGAGCTGTTTTTT.

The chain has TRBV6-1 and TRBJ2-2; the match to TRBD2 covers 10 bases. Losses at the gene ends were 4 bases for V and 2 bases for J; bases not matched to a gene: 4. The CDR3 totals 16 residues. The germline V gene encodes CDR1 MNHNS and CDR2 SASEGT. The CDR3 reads CASSAGLAENTGELFF. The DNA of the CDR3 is TGTGCCAGCAGTGCAGGACTAGCGGAAAACACCGGGGAGCTGTTTTTT.

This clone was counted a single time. The CDR3: CASSRITNRDRRGSPLHF. The CDR3, as DNA: TGTGCCAGCAGCCGGATTACGAACCGGGACAGGCGAGGATCACCCCTCCACTTT. J is TRBJ1-6 and V is TRBV5-4, with 8 bases that match TRBD1. Germline-derived CDR1 and CDR2 are SGHNT and YYREEE (reference sequence). This CDR3 comprises 18 residues. The V and J ends lost 4 bases and 10 bases, in that order; junction bases with no gene match: 19.

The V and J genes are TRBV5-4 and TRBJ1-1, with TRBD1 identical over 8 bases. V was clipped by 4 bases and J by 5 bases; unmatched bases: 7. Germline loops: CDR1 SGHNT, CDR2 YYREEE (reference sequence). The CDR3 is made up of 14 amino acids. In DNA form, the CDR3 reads TGTGCCAGCAGCACAGGACAGGGACGAACTGAAGCTTTCTTT. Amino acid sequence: CASSTGQGRTEAFF.

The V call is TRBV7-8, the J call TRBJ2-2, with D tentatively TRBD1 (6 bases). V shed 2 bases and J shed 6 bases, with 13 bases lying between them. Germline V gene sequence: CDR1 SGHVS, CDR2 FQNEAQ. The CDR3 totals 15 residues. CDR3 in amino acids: CASSLTRGKAGELFF. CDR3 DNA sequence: TGTGCCAGCAGCTTAACCAGGGGAAAGGCCGGGGAGCTGTTTTTT.

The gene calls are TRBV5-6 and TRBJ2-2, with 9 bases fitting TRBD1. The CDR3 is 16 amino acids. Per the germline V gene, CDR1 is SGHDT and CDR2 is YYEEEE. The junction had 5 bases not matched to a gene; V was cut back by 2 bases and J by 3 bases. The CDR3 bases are TGTGCCAGCAGCTTACCGGGACAGGGCTACACCGGGGAGCTGTTTTTT. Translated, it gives CASSLPGQGYTGELFF.

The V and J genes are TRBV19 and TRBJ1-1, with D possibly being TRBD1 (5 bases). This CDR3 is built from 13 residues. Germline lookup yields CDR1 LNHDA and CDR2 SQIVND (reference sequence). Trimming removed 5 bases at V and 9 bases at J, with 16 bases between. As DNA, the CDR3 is TGTGCCAGTAGTGAAACGACAGAGACCAAAGCTTTCTTT. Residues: CASSETTETKAFF.

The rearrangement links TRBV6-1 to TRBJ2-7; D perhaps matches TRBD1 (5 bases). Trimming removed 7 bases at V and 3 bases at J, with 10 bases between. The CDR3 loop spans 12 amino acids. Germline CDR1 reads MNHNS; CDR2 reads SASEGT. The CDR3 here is CASTRTGYEQYF. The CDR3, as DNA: TGTGCCAGCACTCGTACAGGCTACGAGCAGTACTTC.

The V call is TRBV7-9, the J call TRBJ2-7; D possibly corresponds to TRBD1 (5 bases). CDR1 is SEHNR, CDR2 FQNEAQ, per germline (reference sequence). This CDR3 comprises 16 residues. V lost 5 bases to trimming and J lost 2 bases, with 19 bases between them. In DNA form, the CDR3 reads TGTGCCAGCAGCAGGGGCCTCGGCGAGGCCCCCTACGAGCAGTACTTC. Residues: CASSRGLGEAPYEQYF.

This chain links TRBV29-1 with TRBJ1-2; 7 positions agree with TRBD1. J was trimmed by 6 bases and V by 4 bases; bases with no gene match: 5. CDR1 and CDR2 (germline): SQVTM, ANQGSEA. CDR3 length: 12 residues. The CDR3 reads CSVVRGQDGYTF. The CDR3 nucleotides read TGCAGCGTTGTAAGGGGGCAGGATGGCTACACCTTC.

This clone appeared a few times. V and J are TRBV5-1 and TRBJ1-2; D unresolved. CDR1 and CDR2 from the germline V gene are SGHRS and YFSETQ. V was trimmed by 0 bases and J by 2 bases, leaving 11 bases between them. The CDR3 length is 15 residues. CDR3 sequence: CASSLAGTGNYGYTF. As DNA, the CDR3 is TGCGCCAGCAGCTTGGCCGGTACGGGGAACTATGGCTACACCTTC. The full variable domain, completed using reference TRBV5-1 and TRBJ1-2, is KAGVTQTPRYLIKTRGQQVTLSCSPISGHRSVSWYQQTPGQGLQFLFEYFSETQRNKGNFPGRFSGRQFSNSRSEMNVSTLELGDSALYLCASSLAGTGNYGYTFGSGTRLTVV.

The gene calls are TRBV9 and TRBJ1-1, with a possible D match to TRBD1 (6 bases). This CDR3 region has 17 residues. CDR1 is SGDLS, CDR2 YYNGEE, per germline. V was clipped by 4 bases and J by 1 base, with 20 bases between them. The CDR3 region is CASSNRDTNFKNTEAFF. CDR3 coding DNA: TGTGCCAGCAGCAACCGGGACACGAATTTTAAGAACACTGAAGCTTTCTTT.

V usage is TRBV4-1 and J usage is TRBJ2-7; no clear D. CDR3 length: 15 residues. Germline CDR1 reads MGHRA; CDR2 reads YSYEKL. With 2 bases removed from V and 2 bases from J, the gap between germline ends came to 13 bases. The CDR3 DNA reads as TGCGCCAGCAGCCAATCGGCAGGCCCTACCTACGAGCAGTACTTC. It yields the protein CASSQSAGPTYEQYF.

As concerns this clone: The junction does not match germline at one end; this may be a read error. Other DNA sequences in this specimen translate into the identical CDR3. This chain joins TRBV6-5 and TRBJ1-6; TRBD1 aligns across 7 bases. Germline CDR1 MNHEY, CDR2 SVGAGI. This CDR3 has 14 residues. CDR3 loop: CASNNGTVNSPLHF. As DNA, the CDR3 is TGTGCCAGCAACAACGGGACAGTTAATTCCCCCCTCCACTTT.

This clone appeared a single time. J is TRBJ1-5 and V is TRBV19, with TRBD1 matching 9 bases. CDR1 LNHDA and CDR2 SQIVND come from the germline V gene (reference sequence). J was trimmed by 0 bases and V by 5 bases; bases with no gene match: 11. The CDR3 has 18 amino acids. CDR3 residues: CASSVAGTGPHSNQPQHF. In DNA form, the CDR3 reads TGTGCCAGTAGTGTCGCCGGGACAGGGCCTCATAGCAATCAGCCCCAGCATTTT.

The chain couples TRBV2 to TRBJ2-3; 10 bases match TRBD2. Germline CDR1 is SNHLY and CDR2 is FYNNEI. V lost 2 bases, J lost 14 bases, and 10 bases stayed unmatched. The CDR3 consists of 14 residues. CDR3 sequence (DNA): TGTGCCAGCAGTGAAAATAGCGGGAGGACCAGAACGTATTTT. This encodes CASSENSGRTRTYF.